A selection of T cell receptor beta chains follows, all from one sample in a study of blood T cell repertoires in COVID-19. The protocol was immunoSEQ multiplex PCR, while the TCRdb copy is restricted to in-frame clones and leaves out a portion. This table has under 200,000 clones, roughly 84% appearing once. What was sequenced was peripheral blood. Receptors originate from a man aged 45-65 years with active or convalescent COVID-19. Each CDR3 is given with its conserved first and last residue. The order of the fields is V gene, J gene, clone size, D gene, CDR3 DNA, CDR3 protein. D genes are given only for firm matches. The size of a clone is reported for some rows only, either as once, few or many, or as a class for expanded clones.

>TRBV19|TRBJ1-5|-|-
TGTGCCACCCCGGAGGGCGACAATCAGCCCCAGCATTTT
CATPEGDNQPQHF
>TRBV10-3|TRBJ1-6|few|TRBD1
TGTGCCATCAGTGAGGACAGGGGGAACCCCTATATCTCACCCCTCCACTTT
CAISEDRGNPYISPLHF
>TRBV7-2|TRBJ2-7|-|-
TGTGCCAGCAGCTTAGGGGCAGGATACGAGCAGTACTTC
CASSLGAGYEQYF
>TRBV3-1/TRBV3-2|TRBJ1-2|-|-
TGTGCCAGCAGCCAAGGGTCAGGGTGGGAAAATGGCTACACCTTC
CASSQGSGWENGYTF
>TRBV15|TRBJ2-1|-|TRBD2
TGTGCCACCAGCAGAGATAGTAGCGGGAGGGCCGGTGACAATGAGCAGTTCTTC
CATSRDSSGRAGDNEQFF
>TRBV9|TRBJ2-3|-|-
TGTGCCAGCAGCGTATCCAGCGGCACAGATACGCAGTATTTT
CASSVSSGTDTQYF
>TRBV21-1|TRBJ2-5|-|-
TGTGCCAGCAGCACGCGCTATTCGCCCTATTTTGAAGAGACCCAGTACTTC
CASSTRYSPYFEETQYF
>TRBV9|TRBJ2-3|-|-
TGTGCCAGCAGCGAGTTGGTGACCCGCGGCCCTCCCCAGTATTTT
CASSELVTRGPPQYF
>TRBV5-1|TRBJ1-1|-|-
TGCGCCAGCGGCTTGACCGGGGGAGGCACTGAAGCTTTCTTT
CASGLTGGGTEAFF
>TRBV4-1|TRBJ1-1|once|TRBD1
TGCGCCAGCAGCCAACTTGGACAGGGTGGGACTGAAGCTTTCTTT
CASSQLGQGGTEAFF
>TRBV10-3|TRBJ2-3|-|TRBD2
TGTGCCATCAGAAGAGGGACTAGCGGAGTCACAGATACGCAGTATTTT
CAIRRGTSGVTDTQYF
>TRBV7-9|TRBJ2-2|-|TRBD2
TGTGCCCGACTAGCGGGGAGCGCGAACACCGGGGAGCTGTTTTTT
CARLAGSANTGELFF
>TRBV7-9|TRBJ2-7|-|-
TGTGCCAGCAGCTTCAGGGGTCTCGAGCAGTACTTC
CASSFRGLEQYF
>TRBV10-3|TRBJ1-1|-|-
TGTGCCATCCGCCTCGAGGAATTGAACACTGAAGCTTTCTTT
CAIRLEELNTEAFF
>TRBV7-2|TRBJ2-7|-|-
TGTGCCAGCAGCTTAGGACAGTACTACGAGCAGTACTTC
CASSLGQYYEQYF
>TRBV5-4|TRBJ2-1|-|TRBD1
TGTGCCAGCAGCTTGAGGGACAGCGACAATGAGCAGTTCTTC
CASSLRDSDNEQFF
>TRBV7-2|TRBJ2-1|-|-
TGTGCCAGCAGCCCCCGGGACTCCTCCTACAATGAGCAGTTCTTC
CASSPRDSSYNEQFF
>TRBV27|TRBJ1-1|-|-
TGTGCCAGCAGTCTACGTAATAAGTGGACTGAAGCTTTCTTT
CASSLRNKWTEAFF
>TRBV24-1|TRBJ1-5|-|-
TGTGCCACCAGTGGTCCGGGAAGCAATCAGCCCCAGCATTTT
CATSGPGSNQPQHF
>TRBV7-9|TRBJ1-4|-|-
TGTGCCAGCAGCAGAGGGAGGGCAACTAATGAAAAACTGTTTTTT
CASSRGRATNEKLFF